A selection of T cell receptor beta chains follows, all from one sample in a study of CD8 T cells in ankylosing spondylitis. TCRdb reanalysed the 5' RACE reads using MiXCR and keeps one entry per CDR3 protein. The sample holds about 840,000 distinct CDR3 sequences, about 11% seen once. Specimen: blood, either unsorted or a sorted T cell fraction (not recorded which). The receptors here all came from a male donor with ankylosing spondylitis. The CDR3 runs from the conserved cysteine through the conserved F or W. D genes are given only for firm matches. Part of the rows lack a size; the others show once, few, many or a class for expanded clones.

V: TRBV12-3/TRBV12-4
size: -
J: TRBJ1-2
D: -
DNA: TGTGCCAGCAGTTTACGGGATTTTCACTATGGCTACACCTTC
CDR3: CASSLRDFHYGYTF

V: TRBV29-1
size: -
J: TRBJ1-1
D: -
DNA: TGCAGCGCTCACAACCGGGGTTGGACTGAAGCTTTCTTT
CDR3: CSAHNRGWTEAFF

V: TRBV29-1
size: -
J: TRBJ1-2
D: -
DNA: TGCAGCGTTGGTATGAGACTGAGCTATGGCTACACCTTC
CDR3: CSVGMRLSYGYTF

V: TRBV15
size: -
J: TRBJ1-2
D: TRBD1
DNA: TGTGCCACCAGCAGATTCCGCGTCGACAGGGGGAACTATGGCTACACCTTC
CDR3: CATSRFRVDRGNYGYTF

V: TRBV7-2
size: -
J: TRBJ2-3
D: -
DNA: TGTGCCATCAGCTTCCGGGATATCACAGATACGCAGTATTTT
CDR3: CAISFRDITDTQYF

V: TRBV7-2
size: few
J: TRBJ2-3
D: -
DNA: TGTGCCAGCAGCTTAGAGAGGCAGGCCACCACAGATACGCAGTATTTT
CDR3: CASSLERQATTDTQYF

V: TRBV7-9
size: many
J: TRBJ1-2
D: -
DNA: TGTGCCAGCACTAACAAAGTGACGGTTGGGGGCTACACCTTC
CDR3: CASTNKVTVGGYTF

V: TRBV29-1
size: many
J: TRBJ1-3
D: -
DNA: TGCAGCGTTCAGGACGGACGGAAGAGGACCATATATTTT
CDR3: CSVQDGRKRTIYF

V: TRBV12-5
size: -
J: TRBJ2-1
D: -
DNA: TGTGCTAGTGCTCCTGACAGGCACTCCTACAATGAGCAGTTCTTC
CDR3: CASAPDRHSYNEQFF

V: TRBV11-1
size: -
J: TRBJ2-7
D: TRBD2
DNA: TGTGCCAGCAGTCGAGCGTCCGCGACTAGCGGGAGTTTTCCCAACGAGCAGTACTTC
CDR3: CASSRASATSGSFPNEQYF

V: TRBV4-3
size: many
J: TRBJ1-2
D: -
DNA: TGCGCCAGCAGCCAAGATCGGAGGGAGGCTGGCTACACCTTC
CDR3: CASSQDRREAGYTF

V: TRBV4-2
size: -
J: TRBJ1-6
D: -
DNA: TGTGCCAGCAGCCAAGAATCCAGGGTGGGTTATAATTCACCCCTCCACTTT
CDR3: CASSQESRVGYNSPLHF

V: TRBV6-1
size: few
J: TRBJ2-7
D: TRBD1
DNA: TGTGCCAGCAGCCCTCGTCTGGGACAGGGGTACGAGCAGTACTTC
CDR3: CASSPRLGQGYEQYF

V: TRBV29-1
size: many
J: TRBJ2-1
D: TRBD1
DNA: TGCAGCGTTGTGCCAGGGGGCAATGAGCAGTTCTTC
CDR3: CSVVPGGNEQFF

V: TRBV7-2
size: -
J: TRBJ1-5
D: TRBD1
DNA: TGTGCCAGCAGTCGGACAGGGGTAAACCAGCCCCAGCATTTT
CDR3: CASSRTGVNQPQHF

V: TRBV20-1
size: few
J: TRBJ1-5
D: -
DNA: TGCAGTGCTAGAGGGGGTGAGGTGAAGGGTCAGCCCCAGCATTTT
CDR3: CSARGGEVKGQPQHF

V: TRBV7-2
size: -
J: TRBJ1-5
D: -
DNA: TGTGCCAGCAGCTTCCAGGGGTCGTTGAATCAGCCCCAGCATTTT
CDR3: CASSFQGSLNQPQHF

V: TRBV28
size: -
J: TRBJ2-7
D: -
DNA: TGTGCCAGCAGGGCGGGGAGGCAAACGGACGAGCAGTACTTC
CDR3: CASRAGRQTDEQYF

V: TRBV3-1
size: few
J: TRBJ1-1
D: TRBD1
DNA: TGTGCCAGCAGCCAAGGTGGGACAGGCGGCCGGGGGGAAGCTTTCTTT
CDR3: CASSQGGTGGRGEAFF

V: TRBV5-1
size: -
J: TRBJ2-7
D: TRBD1
DNA: TGCGCCAGCAGCTTGGTTCACAGGGGGCATACCCGATCCGAGCAGTACTTC
CDR3: CASSLVHRGHTRSEQYF

V: TRBV7-2
size: -
J: TRBJ2-7
D: -
DNA: TGTGCCAGCAGCTCCCAGCGGGCTAGCCGTTCCTACGAGCAGTACTTC
CDR3: CASSSQRASRSYEQYF

V: TRBV20-1
size: -
J: TRBJ2-1
D: TRBD1
DNA: TGCAGTGCTAAAGGGGGCGATGAGCAGTTCTTC
CDR3: CSAKGGDEQFF

V: TRBV20-1
size: -
J: TRBJ2-6
D: -
DNA: TGCAGTGCTTTGACCTTAGCTGGCGTCCTGACTTTC
CDR3: CSALTLAGVLTF

V: TRBV20-1
size: -
J: TRBJ1-2
D: -
DNA: TGCAGTGCTAGGGCCAGCGAAAACTATGGCTACACCTTC
CDR3: CSARASENYGYTF

V: TRBV29-1
size: few
J: TRBJ2-2
D: -
DNA: TGCAGCGTGACCATGCGGGGGCGCATCGCCGGGGAGCTGTTTTTT
CDR3: CSVTMRGRIAGELFF

V: TRBV7-2
size: -
J: TRBJ1-5
D: -
DNA: TGTGCCAGCAGTCGACAGGCTGATCAGCCCCAGCATTTT
CDR3: CASSRQADQPQHF

V: TRBV12-3/TRBV12-4
size: many
J: TRBJ2-7
D: -
DNA: TGTGCCAGCAGTGCGGCGGTCTACGAGCAGTACTTC
CDR3: CASSAAVYEQYF

V: TRBV15
size: few
J: TRBJ1-1
D: -
DNA: TGTGCCACCAGCACAGGGACCCGTGGATACGCTTTCTTT
CDR3: CATSTGTRGYAFF